This T cell receptor (beta chain) was identified during a study of T cell responses to AZD1222 COVID-19 vaccine (dated by TCRdb to the early 2020s). With regard to the full study: AZD1222 recipients given second doses at about 4 weeks or at about 12 weeks were pooled, since spike-specific TCR depth and breadth were not found to differ between the two schedules. A total of 233 trial participants underwent TCR sequencing, of whom 207 had received two doses of AZD1222 and around 25 had received two doses of the MenACWY control vaccine. Trial participants were enrolled by age into 18-55, 56-69 and 70-plus year subgroups, with around 150, 28 and 57 TCR-sequenced participants respectively. The research as a whole found: Epitopes outside the regions mutated in the B.1.351 and B.1.1.7 variants were reportedly recognized by nearly half of the unique spike-specific TCRs. The 56-69-year group was small, and its depth increase did not reach significance, likely because of low power. Most participants were white British and females outnumbered males, and the authors suggested that clonal diversity may have been underestimated. Vaccine-associated CD4 TCRs spanned the whole spike protein, with dominant responses in regions 160-218 and 743-854. Because no samples from the day 14 peak response were available, repertoires could be characterized only after the peak T cell response. After two AZD1222 doses, both the breadth and the depth of spike-specific TCRs were significantly higher than at day 0 and than in MenACWY recipients. Conclusions about previously exposed vaccinees are limited, since just five to seven AZD1222 recipients were seropositive for SARS-CoV-2 at baseline.

From cysteine to phenylalanine, the CDR3 is 15 amino acids long. The CDR3 DNA has 45 bases and is translated from base 1. Looking up the germline V gene (reference sequence) yields CDR1 SGHNT and CDR2 YYREEE. The germline V and J ends show losses of 0 bases and 7 bases respectively, and no gene match explains 7 bases of the junction. With respect to this clone: Its antigen is unknown. No qualities accompany the bases; no much larger clone lies one base away.

The CDR3 regions of human TCRbeta chains were analyzed by immunosequencing. Processing in the source paper ran as follows. TCRs in the repertoires were matched against a reference library of SARS-CoV-2-specific TCRs that had been generated with the MIRA antigen-specificity platform. Breadth was defined as the fraction of unique TCRs that were SARS-CoV-2-associated. Depth was defined as the fraction of total T cells that were SARS-CoV-2-associated. Each spike-specific TCR was assigned to its reactive spike region and to a CD4 or CD8 class using the MIRA data. Log10-transformed breadth and depth values were compared by one-way ANOVA with Sidak's multiple comparisons tests. Sourced from immuneACCESS, this table was stored by TCRdb with only in-frame sequences that have V and J called. A share of the clones is absent; for the studies checked, an unresolved V gene accounts for under half, and the remainder has no known explanation. The V and J calls and clone size are taken from that table; D and trimming were inferred from the DNA. In all, the sample holds about 110,000 clones, and 90% to 95% of those were seen once. The ten largest clonotypes hold roughly 2% of the sample.

The time point label, read with the paper, signifies: baseline before first vaccination. Vaccinee samples were obtained from the UK trials COV001 and COV002, which included a single-blind randomized controlled phase 2/3 trial of AZD1222 (ChAdOx1 nCoV-19) in healthy adults. Trial participant PBMC samples were collected at day 0 and day 28 after the second dose for TCRbeta chain sequencing. The receptor chain draws on TRBV5-4 and TRBJ2-1, and TRBD2 aligns with 7 junction nucleotides. The specimen was peripheral blood, collected on day 0 of AZD1222 vaccination. The receptor was derived from an adult in good health. The CDR3 protein sequence reads: CASSLDLSGGNEQFF. The sequenced DNA: TGTGCCAGCAGCTTGGATTTGTCCGGGGGGAATGAGCAGTTCTTC.